This T cell receptor beta chain was sequenced in a study of T-cell memory formation after mild COVID-19. A single record per CDR3 protein comes from TCRdb applying MiXCR to the 5' RACE reads. This table has around 250,000 distinct CDR3 sequences, around 16% appearing once. The sequencing input was PBMCs or a T cell subset sorted from them (not recorded which). This receptor was taken from a young man who had mild COVID-19 (a few samples of this study predate the infection). Cell type and time point are not known.

Here the CDR3 reads CATSRGLAGGTDTQYF. The CDR3, as DNA: TGTGCCACCAGCAGAGGACTAGCGGGGGGCACAGATACGCAGTATTTT. The rearrangement uses TRBV15 and TRBJ2-3; 12 bases line up with TRBD2. The CDR3 runs 16 residues. The germline V gene encodes CDR1 LNHNV and CDR2 YYDKDF (reference sequence). J lost 1 base, V lost 1 base, and 0 bases had no gene match. The full variable domain, completed using reference TRBV15 and TRBJ2-3, is DAMVIQNPRYQVTQFGKPVTLSCSQTLNHNVMYWYQQKSSQAPKLLFHYYDKDFNNEADTPDNFQSRRPNTSFCFLDIRSPGLGDTAMYLCATSRGLAGGTDTQYFGPGTRLTVL.